The 5 T cell receptor beta chains below come from one sample, sequenced in a study of blood T cell repertoires in COVID-19. Profiled with immunoSEQ multiplex PCR; TCRdb holds only in-frame clones, not every one. The table records tens of thousands of clones, roughly 86% of them present only once. The sequencing sample was made of peripheral blood. These receptors were collected from a man in his fifties or sixties with active or convalescent COVID-19.

This rearrangement joins TRBV27 to TRBJ1-5; 8 nucleotides match TRBD1. The CDR3 has 14 residues. V shed 3 bases and J 5 bases; nucleotides not matched to a gene: 3. The germline CDR1 and CDR2 sequences are MNHEY and SMNVEV (reference sequence). CDR3 sequence (DNA): TGTGCCAGCAGTTTTGGGACAGGTCATCAGCCCCAGCATTTT. This translates into CASSFGTGHQPQHF.

V is TRBV21-1 and J is TRBJ2-2; the tabulated D call, TRBD1, remains unverified against the DNA. TRBV21-1 is a pseudogene locus. This CDR3 has 15 amino acids. The CDR3 protein is CASSRDRGLVGELFF. CDR3 bases: TGTGCCAGCAGCAGGGACAGGGGGCTTGTCGGGGAGCTGTTTTTT.

This clone was seen a handful of times. The V and J genes are TRBV10-1 and TRBJ1-1; 7 bases fit TRBD1. Germline trimming cut 3 bases from V and 5 bases from J; bases unmatched to any gene: 6. The germline V gene encodes CDR1 WNHNN and CDR2 SYGVQD (reference sequence). CDR3 length: 14 amino acids. The CDR3 DNA reads TGCGCCAGCAGTGAAAGACAGGGACCGACTGAAGCTTTCTTT. Amino acids: CASSERQGPTEAFF.

The chain is built from TRBV10-1 and TRBJ2-3; 9 bases align to TRBD1. Per germline, CDR1 WNHNN and CDR2 SYGVQD (reference sequence). CDR3 length: 15 amino acids. J gave up 4 bases and V 6 bases, and 8 bases lay outside the gene matches. CDR3 amino acids: CASRDTGGEADTQYF. The CDR3 region has the DNA TGCGCCAGCAGAGATACAGGGGGCGAAGCAGATACGCAGTATTTT.

As regards this clone: Other DNA sequences in the same sample also yield this CDR3. The rearrangement uses TRBV27 and TRBJ2-1, with D maybe TRBD1 (6 bases). This CDR3 has 14 residues. The germline V gene encodes CDR1 MNHEY and CDR2 SMNVEV (reference sequence). The V end was cut by 2 bases, the J end by 1 base, with 6 bases between. CDR3 nucleotide sequence: TGTGCCAGCAGTTTAAGGGGGTCCTACAATGAGCAGTTCTTC. Its protein product is CASSLRGSYNEQFF.